The 20 T cell receptor beta chains below were found in one sample sequenced in a study of cytomegalovirus exposure and HLA in healthy donors. A multiplex PCR was run with 60 Vbeta primers and 13 Jbeta primers. Here immunoSEQ multiplex PCR was the method, and the copy in TCRdb shows in-frame clones only, minus some. The sample has about 190,000 clones; roughly 77% are singletons. Sequencing input: PBMCs. The receptor set was obtained from a woman under 40 in good health and CMV-seropositive.

This clone was seen once. The chain is built from TRBV12-5 and TRBJ1-1, with TRBD1 as a possible D gene (5 bases). The CDR3 sequence is 14 residues long. V was shortened by 7 bases and J by 4 bases, with 16 bases between the two germline ends. CDR1 and CDR2 (germline): LGHNT, FRNRAP. CDR3 DNA: TGTGCTAGTGCCCCCGGGGGGTACGGCACTGAAGCTTTCTTT. Its translation is CASAPGGYGTEAFF.

The V gene is TRBV2, the J gene TRBJ2-1, with 10 bases aligning to TRBD2. Germline lookup yields CDR1 SNHLY and CDR2 FYNNEI. V lost 2 bases, J lost 9 bases, and 7 bases stayed unmatched. The CDR3 sequence is 15 residues long. The CDR3 sequence is CASSESLAGYGEQFF. DNA for the CDR3: TGTGCCAGCAGTGAATCACTAGCGGGATATGGTGAGCAGTTCTTC. Looking up the rest from reference TRBV2 and TRBJ2-1 gives the full variable domain: EPEVTQTPSHQVTQMGQEVILRCVPISNHLYFYWYRQILGQKVEFLVSFYNNEISEKSEIFDDQFSVERPDGSNFTLKIRSTKLEDSAMYFCASSESLAGYGEQFFGPGTRLTVL.

The V call is TRBV4-1, the J call TRBJ1-1, with a possible D match to TRBD1 (6 bases). Trimming took off 2 bases at V and 4 bases at J, with 8 bases between the two ends. The CDR3 is 13 residues long. In germline, CDR1 is MGHRA, CDR2 YSYEKL. CDR3: CASSQRGGTEAFF. The CDR3 nucleotides are TGCGCCAGCAGCCAAAGAGGGGGCACTGAAGCTTTCTTT.

J is TRBJ1-2 and V is TRBV18; D is unresolved. V shed 3 bases and J shed 5 bases, with 10 bases lying between them. The germline V gene has CDR1 KGHSH and CDR2 LQKENI. The CDR3 totals 13 residues. As DNA, the CDR3 is TGTGCCAGCTCACCTGGGCATAGGTATGGCTACACCTTC. It is translated as CASSPGHRYGYTF.

The chain uses TRBV11-2 and TRBJ2-1; 8 nucleotides line up with TRBD1. Germline V gene lookup returns CDR1 SGHAT and CDR2 FQNNGV. The CDR3 spans 13 residues. The J segment lost 2 bases and the V segment lost 8 bases, leaving 2 bases of the junction unmatched. The DNA of the CDR3 is TGTGCCAGCTCAGGGGGCGCCTACAATGAGCAGTTCTTC. Translation gives CASSGGAYNEQFF.

The chain employs TRBV5-6 and TRBJ2-5; 9 nucleotides agree with TRBD1. CDR1 and CDR2 (germline): SGHDT, YYEEEE. This CDR3 has 15 amino acids. Losses at the gene ends were 3 bases for V and 2 bases for J; bases not matched to a gene: 5. The CDR3: CASSYDDRGQETQYF. The CDR3 DNA follows: TGTGCCAGCAGCTACGATGACAGGGGGCAAGAGACCCAGTACTTC.

The chain combines TRBV11-2 with TRBJ2-3; 7 nucleotides match TRBD2. The CDR3 extends over 16 amino acids. The junction had 12 bases not matched to a gene; V was cut back by 5 bases and J by 4 bases. Germline V CDR1 and CDR2: SGHAT, FQNNGV. The CDR3 bases are TGTGCCAGCAGCACGATTCGGGGAGGGCCGGCAGATACGCAGTATTTT. It is translated as CASSTIRGGPADTQYF. Complete variable domain (other parts from reference TRBV11-2 and TRBJ2-3): EAGVAQSPRYKIIEKRQSVAFWCNPISGHATLYWYQQILGQGPKLLIQFQNNGVVDDSQLPKDRFSAERLKGVDSTLKIQPAKLEDSAVYLCASSTIRGGPADTQYFGPGTRLTVL.

V gene TRBV5-1 combines with J gene TRBJ2-3, with 7 bases identical to TRBD2. Germline CDR1 SGHRS, CDR2 YFSETQ. The CDR3 spans 14 residues. After removal of 0 bases from V and 2 bases from J, the junction contained 0 bases not matched to a gene. The DNA for the CDR3 is TGCGCCAGCAGCTTGGGGGACTACACAGATACGCAGTATTTT. Translation: CASSLGDYTDTQYF.

This chain joins TRBV21-1 and TRBJ2-7; the D call TRBD2 from the table was never checked on the DNA. TRBV21-1 is classified as a pseudogene. CDR3 length: 16 amino acids. CDR3 bases: TGTGCCAGCAGCAAAGGAGGCGCGGGAGTCGCCTACGAGCAGTACTTC. This sequence encodes CASSKGGAGVAYEQYF.

This chain uses TRBV18 with TRBJ2-1; no clear D. CDR3 length: 14 residues. From germline, CDR1 is KGHSH and CDR2 LQKENI. V was trimmed by 6 bases and J by 8 bases, leaving 17 bases between them. The CDR3 bases are TGTGCCAGCTCCGGCGGCCTAGTTTCCTATGAGCAGTTCTTC. Translation: CASSGGLVSYEQFF.

This clone showed up just a few times. V usage is TRBV11-2 and J usage is TRBJ2-7; D gene uncertain. This CDR3 has 14 amino acids. The V gene lost 1 base and the J gene lost 5 bases, with 12 bases spanning the gap. Per the germline V gene, CDR1 is SGHAT and CDR2 is FQNNGV. CDR3 nucleotides: TGTGCCAGCAGCTTAGCCCAGGTGGTGCACGAGCAGTACTTC. Translation: CASSLAQVVHEQYF.

The chain combines TRBV5-1 with TRBJ2-3; 7 bases agree with TRBD1. Germline V CDR1 and CDR2: SGHRS, YFSETQ. Germline trimming cut 0 bases from V and 2 bases from J; bases unmatched to any gene: 15. The CDR3 runs to 19 residues. CDR3 in amino acids: CASSLARITATGFTDTQYF. The CDR3 DNA reads as TGCGCCAGCAGCTTGGCTCGGATTACAGCGACAGGGTTCACAGATACGCAGTATTTT.

The rearrangement links TRBV5-1 to TRBJ1-5; the D is unclear. The CDR3 sequence is 15 residues long. V lost 0 bases and J lost 5, with 12 bases in between. Germline V gene sequence: CDR1 SGHRS, CDR2 YFSETQ. The CDR3 spells CASSLDGERDQPQHF. The DNA of the CDR3 is TGCGCCAGCAGCTTGGACGGGGAACGGGATCAGCCCCAGCATTTT.

The gene calls are TRBV19 and TRBJ2-2; tentative D call: TRBD2 (5 bases). V lost 5 bases and J 4 bases, leaving 14 bases between the germline ends. There are 15 residues in the CDR3. CDR1 LNHDA and CDR2 SQIVND come from the germline V gene (reference sequence). The CDR3 DNA follows: TGTGCCAGTAGTGCGGACGGCGGAGGCACCGGGGAGCTGTTTTTT. Translated, it gives CASSADGGGTGELFF.

V gene TRBV5-6 combines with J gene TRBJ2-7; 9 positions agree with TRBD1. J was trimmed by 3 bases and V by 4 bases; bases with no gene match: 11. The CDR3 is made up of 16 amino acids. In germline, CDR1 is SGHDT, CDR2 YYEEEE. The CDR3 reads CASSIGQGSVFYEQYF. The CDR3, as DNA: TGTGCCAGCAGCATCGGACAGGGGTCGGTTTTCTACGAGCAGTACTTC.

The chain links TRBV10-2 to TRBJ2-2, with TRBD2 as a possible D gene (6 bases). Germline loops: CDR1 WSHSY, CDR2 SAAADI. This CDR3 is built from 17 residues. Trimming cost V 2 bases and J 1 base, with 14 bases left between them. CDR3 DNA: TGCGCCAGCAGTGAGATACATCGGGGAGGGAACACCGGGGAGCTGTTTTTT. It is translated as CASSEIHRGGNTGELFF.

The gene calls are TRBV11-2 and TRBJ1-1; D is unresolved. The CDR3 loop spans 13 amino acids. With 2 bases removed from V and 2 bases from J, the gap between germline ends came to 6 bases. The V gene's germline CDR1 is SGHAT and CDR2 FQNNGV. CDR3 region: CASSLLLNTEAFF. The CDR3, as DNA: TGTGCCAGCAGCTTACTTCTCAACACTGAAGCTTTCTTT.

This clone has only a few counts. The chain employs TRBV10-1 and TRBJ2-7; D gene ambiguous. Germline V CDR1 and CDR2: WNHNN, SYGVQD (reference sequence). The CDR3 has 12 residues. Deletions cut 3 bases from V and 6 bases from J, with 9 bases between. The CDR3 nucleotides are TGCGCCAGCAGTGATATTTCGTCCGAGCAGTACTTC. Residues: CASSDISSEQYF.

The chain couples TRBV27 to TRBJ2-5, with a possible D match to TRBD2 (6 bases). V was trimmed by 3 bases and J by 11 bases, leaving 16 bases between them. Germline assignment: CDR1 MNHEY and CDR2 SMNVEV (reference sequence). The CDR3 loop spans 13 amino acids. The CDR3 DNA is TGTGCCAGCAGTTTTTCGGAGGGGTCTGAGCAGTACTTC. This encodes CASSFSEGSEQYF.

The chain has TRBV7-8 and TRBJ1-5; D may be TRBD1 (5 bases). CDR1 is SGHVS and CDR2 is FQNEAQ in the germline V gene. This CDR3 region has 15 residues. Trimming removed 2 bases at V and 4 bases at J, with 12 bases between. The CDR3 coding sequence is TGTGCCAGCAGCTTAAGCAGGGCGGGGAATCAGCCCCAGCATTTT. This sequence encodes CASSLSRAGNQPQHF.